Shown below are 30 T cell receptor beta chains from a single sample sequenced in a study of long-term antiretroviral therapy in people with HIV. Sequencing used immunoSEQ v3.0 at survey level. The protocol was immunoSEQ multiplex PCR, while the TCRdb copy is restricted to in-frame clones and leaves out a portion. The sample shows over 15,000 clones, around 91% of them seen only once. Source: unsorted PBMCs, taken 4.2 years after starting antiretroviral therapy. The receptors were gathered from a man aged 45-60 years with HIV.

The chain is built from TRBV6-1 and TRBJ1-5; possible D gene TRBD1, 6 bases. Per the germline V gene, CDR1 is MNHNS and CDR2 is SASEGT. With 6 bases removed from V and 2 bases from J, the gap between germline ends came to 14 bases. The CDR3 runs to 15 residues. CDR3 bases: TGTGCCAGCAGGAAAGGGGGGCAGGGCAATCAGCCCCAGCATTTT. Protein product: CASRKGGQGNQPQHF.

CDR3 region: CASSRTGTGSYEQYF. The CDR3 DNA follows: TGTGCCAGCAGCAGAACCGGGACAGGGTCCTACGAGCAGTACTTC. V and J are TRBV9 and TRBJ2-7, with 9 bases identical to TRBD1. CDR3 length: 15 amino acids. J was trimmed by 1 base and V by 4 bases; bases with no gene match: 6. From germline, CDR1 is SGDLS and CDR2 YYNGEE.

The chain joins TRBV5-1 to TRBJ1-1, with 8 bases matching TRBD1. The CDR3 extends over 15 amino acids. The V and J ends lost 3 bases and 0 bases, in that order; junction bases with no gene match: 4. Germline CDR1 and CDR2: SGHRS and YFSETQ. CDR3: CASSSRTGMNTEAFF. The CDR3 region has the DNA TGCGCCAGCAGCTCTAGGACAGGGATGAACACTGAAGCTTTCTTT.

This clone has a single count. The rearrangement uses TRBV10-3 and TRBJ2-3; no reliable D call. CDR1 is ENHRY, CDR2 SYGVKD, per germline. CDR3 length equals 12 residues. V lost 2 bases to trimming and J lost 3 bases, with 3 bases between them. The CDR3 sequence: CAISENTDTQYF. The CDR3 DNA is TGTGCCATCAGTGAGAATACAGATACGCAGTATTTT.

The rearrangement links TRBV4-1 to TRBJ2-7, with TRBD1 as a possible D gene (5 bases). CDR1 MGHRA and CDR2 YSYEKL come from the germline V gene. Between the trimmed V and J ends, which lost 0 bases and 7 bases, there was a span of 13 bases. This CDR3 has 14 residues. The CDR3 protein is CASSQDGDRGEQYF. The DNA of the CDR3 is TGCGCCAGCAGCCAAGATGGAGACAGAGGAGAGCAGTACTTC.

This chain connects TRBV11-2 to TRBJ1-2; TRBD1 is a possible D gene (5 bases). The V and J ends lost 8 bases and 0 bases respectively, with 13 bases between them. The germline V gene has CDR1 SGHAT and CDR2 FQNNGV. This CDR3 has 14 amino acids. The CDR3 DNA reads as TGTGCCAGCGCCCGGGACGGAGCTAACTATGGCTACACCTTC. Amino acid sequence: CASARDGANYGYTF.

This clone was found a few times. The rearrangement uses TRBV25-1 and TRBJ2-1, with 8 bases lining up with TRBD1. The J segment lost 6 bases and the V segment lost 0 bases, leaving 4 bases of the junction unmatched. The CDR3 is 15 residues long. Germline V CDR1 and CDR2: MGHDK, SYGVNS. CDR3 sequence: CASSEYGQGGNEQFF. Here the CDR3 DNA reads TGTGCCAGCAGTGAATATGGACAGGGAGGCAATGAGCAGTTCTTC.

The chain carries TRBV11-1 and TRBJ2-2; TRBD2 aligns across 8 bases. The CDR3 is 15 amino acids. Trimming removed 7 bases from V and 1 base from J; junction bases left unmatched: 5. CDR1 is SGHAT and CDR2 is FQDESV in the germline V gene (reference sequence). CDR3 coding DNA: TGTGCCAGCACCTCCGGGACTAGGAACACCGGGGAGCTGTTTTTT. Translated, it gives CASTSGTRNTGELFF. Full variable domain (rest looked up from reference TRBV11-1 and TRBJ2-2): EAEVAQSPRYKITEKSQAVAFWCDPISGHATLYWYRQILGQGPELLVQFQDESVVDDSQLPKDRFSAERLKGVDSTLKIQPAELGDSAMYLCASTSGTRNTGELFFGEGSRLTVL.

This clone appeared a single time. This sequence joins TRBV27 and TRBJ1-6; the D is unclear. This CDR3 has 13 amino acids. Germline CDR1 reads MNHEY; CDR2 reads SMNVEV (reference sequence). Trimming pared 2 bases from V and 8 bases from J, leaving 7 bases between. This chain's CDR3 is CASSLGPYSPLHF. CDR3 bases: TGTGCCAGCAGTTTAGGGCCTTATTCACCCCTCCACTTT.

The V gene is TRBV27, the J gene TRBJ2-1, with D uncertain. This CDR3 is 14 amino acids long. V was clipped by 2 bases and J by 6 bases, with 11 bases between them. CDR1 is MNHEY, CDR2 SMNVEV, per germline (reference sequence). CDR3 bases: TGTGCCAGCAGTTTAATAATGGTTGGCAATGAGCAGTTCTTC. It codes for CASSLIMVGNEQFF.

The CDR3 here is CASSLDPGQTDTQYF. The CDR3 nucleotides read TGTGCCAGCAGCTTAGATCCCGGACAGACAGATACGCAGTATTTT. V is TRBV7-8 and J is TRBJ2-3, with D perhaps TRBD1 (6 bases). With 1 base removed from V and 3 bases from J, the gap between germline ends came to 11 bases. Germline V lookup: CDR1 SGHVS, CDR2 FQNEAQ. The CDR3 covers 15 residues.

The chain uses TRBV30 and TRBJ2-3; D unresolved. Per the germline V gene, CDR1 is GTSNPN and CDR2 is SVGIG (reference sequence). The CDR3 extends over 10 amino acids. Trimming took off 5 bases at V and 5 bases at J, with 5 bases between the two ends. CDR3 coding DNA: TGTGCCTGGGAGGTAGATACGCAGTATTTT. Protein: CAWEVDTQYF. Drawing the rest from reference TRBV30 and TRBJ2-3, the complete variable domain is SQTIHQWPATLVQPVGSPLSLECTVEGTSNPNLYWYRQAAGRGLQLLFYSVGIGQISSEVPQNLSASRPQDRQFILSSKKLLLSDSGFYLCAWEVDTQYFGPGTRLTVL.

This chain connects TRBV5-4 to TRBJ2-3; tentative D call: TRBD2 (5 bases). CDR1 is SGHNT and CDR2 is YYREEE in the germline V gene (reference sequence). CDR3 size: 14 residues. Trimming left V 4 bases short and J 2 bases short, with 11 bases between. In DNA, the CDR3 is TGTGCCAGCAGCCAAGGACTTTACACAGATACGCAGTATTTT. Translation: CASSQGLYTDTQYF.

The V call is TRBV5-4, the J call TRBJ1-3, with 9 bases aligning to TRBD1. The CDR3 is 15 residues long. V lost 4 bases and J lost 1; bases outside the gene matches: 3. The germline gives CDR1 SGHNT, CDR2 YYREEE (reference sequence). CDR3 sequence reads: CASSPGQGSGNTIYF. CDR3 DNA: TGTGCCAGCAGCCCCGGACAGGGGTCTGGAAACACCATATATTTT. Full variable domain (rest looked up from reference TRBV5-4 and TRBJ1-3): ETGVTQSPTHLIKTRGQQVTLRCSSQSGHNTVSWYQQALGQGPQFIFQYYREEENGRGNFPPRFSGLQFPNYSSELNVNALELDDSALYLCASSPGQGSGNTIYFGEGSWLTVV.

The chain carries TRBV15 and TRBJ2-3, with 11 nucleotides matching TRBD2. Germline V gene sequence: CDR1 LNHNV, CDR2 YYDKDF (reference sequence). The V segment lost 4 bases and the J segment 0 bases; nucleotides outside the gene matches: 9. The CDR3 covers 18 residues. Written as DNA, the CDR3 is TGTGCCACCAGCATAGCCTTAGCGGGGGGGCCGAGCACAGATACGCAGTATTTT. As protein: CATSIALAGGPSTDTQYF.

This chain joins TRBV10-3 and TRBJ2-1, with a weak D call TRBD1 (5 bases). The CDR3 loop spans 15 amino acids. The ends were cut back, 5 bases at V and 5 bases at J, with 16 bases in the middle. Germline V CDR1 and CDR2: ENHRY, SYGVKD. The CDR3 DNA sequence: TGTGCCATCAGTCAAGACAGTGCTGGCAACAATGAGCAGTTCTTC. It yields the protein CAISQDSAGNNEQFF.

In its sample, this clone was seen a few times. This rearrangement joins TRBV11-2 to TRBJ1-6, with 7 bases lining up with TRBD1. V was pared by 2 bases and J by 7 bases, with 8 bases of the junction left unmatched. The CDR3 extends over 16 amino acids. Germline V gene lookup returns CDR1 SGHAT and CDR2 FQNNGV. CDR3 bases: TGTGCCAGCAGCTTACCGACACAGGGGTTGAATTCACCCCTCCACTTT. Translated: CASSLPTQGLNSPLHF. The full variable domain, in which reference TRBV11-2 and TRBJ1-6 provide the parts outside the CDR3, is EAGVAQSPRYKIIEKRQSVAFWCNPISGHATLYWYQQILGQGPKLLIQFQNNGVVDDSQLPKDRFSAERLKGVDSTLKIQPAKLEDSAVYLCASSLPTQGLNSPLHFGNGTRLTVT.

This sequence joins TRBV5-5 and TRBJ1-2; no clear D gene. Germline assignment: CDR1 SGHKS and CDR2 YYEKEE (reference sequence). Deletions cut 2 bases from V and 6 bases from J, with 8 bases between. The CDR3 has 12 amino acids. As DNA, the CDR3 is TGTGCCAGCAGCTTAACCAGCAATGGCTACACCTTC. It codes for CASSLTSNGYTF.

The chain has TRBV4-3 and TRBJ2-1; 9 bases map to TRBD2. This CDR3 contains 18 residues. CDR1 LGHNA and CDR2 YSLEER come from the germline V gene. J gave up 5 bases and V 0 bases, and 11 bases lay outside the gene matches. The CDR3 DNA is TGCGCCAGCAGCCAAGATCAATGGCGGGGGGGCCTAAACAATGAGCAGTTCTTC. Encoded protein: CASSQDQWRGGLNNEQFF.

The chain couples TRBV6-1 to TRBJ1-2, with 9 bases lining up with TRBD1. The CDR3 runs 15 residues. Germline V CDR1 and CDR2: MNHNS, SASEGT. J lost 4 bases, V lost 4 bases, and 7 bases had no gene match. The CDR3 reads CASSGGQGGLYGYTF. CDR3 nucleotides: TGTGCCAGCAGTGGGGGACAGGGAGGGCTCTATGGCTACACCTTC.

The rearrangement joins TRBV9 to TRBJ2-7, with D possibly matching TRBD2 (7 bases). V dropped 1 base and J dropped 2 bases, with 10 bases sitting between them. This CDR3 contains 14 residues. The germline V gene encodes CDR1 SGDLS and CDR2 YYNGEE. CDR3 protein: CASSVSGGPYEQYF. CDR3 sequence (DNA): TGTGCCAGCAGCGTATCCGGGGGGCCCTACGAGCAGTACTTC.

The chain carries TRBV7-2 and TRBJ1-5; D gene unclear. The V end lost 1 base, the J end lost 0 bases, and 4 bases lay between the germline ends. The CDR3 consists of 14 residues. Germline values: CDR1 SGHTA, CDR2 FQGNSA. CDR3: CASSLGDSNQPQHF. The CDR3 bases are TGTGCCAGCAGCTTAGGGGATAGCAATCAGCCCCAGCATTTT.

The chain carries TRBV5-1 and TRBJ1-3; D uncertain. V was shortened by 0 bases and J by 2 bases, with 9 bases between the two germline ends. Germline CDR1 and CDR2: SGHRS and YFSETQ. The CDR3 has 15 amino acids. The CDR3 region is CASSLAVGTGNTIYF. The CDR3 DNA reads as TGCGCCAGCAGCTTGGCAGTTGGAACTGGAAACACCATATATTTT.

This chain links TRBV25-1 with TRBJ1-1; possibly TRBD1 for D (5 bases). V was cut by 4 bases and J by 1 base, with 7 bases left in between. Germline assignment: CDR1 MGHDK and CDR2 SYGVNS. The CDR3 has 13 residues. CDR3 DNA sequence: TGTGCCAGCAGTGTAACAGGGAACACTGAAGCTTTCTTT. Translated: CASSVTGNTEAFF.

This clone was counted once. The junction does not match germline at one end; this may be a read error. The J gene is TRBJ1-6, the V gene TRBV6-5; D is undetermined. Germline CDR1 MNHEY, CDR2 SVGAGI. This CDR3 spans 14 amino acids. The CDR3, as DNA: TGTGCCAGCAGTGACTCGGAGGTTAATTCACCCCTCCACTTT. Translated, it gives CASSDSEVNSPLHF.

The rearrangement links TRBV6-6 to TRBJ2-3; D gene ambiguous. V shed 6 bases and J shed 6 bases, with 19 bases lying between them. CDR1 is MNHNY, CDR2 SVGAGI, per germline (reference sequence). The length of the CDR3 is 15 residues. The CDR3, as DNA: TGTGCCAGCAGCCCTGGTGGCCAATTTATTGATACGCAGTATTTT. Translation gives CASSPGGQFIDTQYF.

The chain employs TRBV7-9 and TRBJ2-7, with a weak D call TRBD1 (5 bases). Germline CDR1 is SEHNR and CDR2 is FQNEAQ (reference sequence). This CDR3 comprises 14 residues. The V end was cut by 4 bases, the J end by 4 bases, with 14 bases between. The CDR3 sequence: CASSSGQGIYEQYF. The CDR3 coding sequence is TGTGCCAGCAGCTCCGGCCAGGGTATATACGAGCAGTACTTC.

The CDR3 region is CASSQDSTGELFF. The CDR3 region has the DNA TGTGCCAGCAGCCAAGATAGTACCGGGGAGCTGTTTTTT. The chain combines TRBV4-2 with TRBJ2-2; D is unclear. The CDR3 sequence is 13 residues long. The ends were cut back, 0 bases at V and 5 bases at J, with 4 bases in the middle. Germline V gives CDR1 LGHNA, CDR2 YNFKEQ.

The chain uses TRBV10-3 and TRBJ2-3, with 12 positions matching TRBD2. The CDR3 totals 15 residues. V dropped 7 bases and J dropped 3; count of bases not matched to a gene: 5. Germline assignment: CDR1 ENHRY and CDR2 SYGVKD. The CDR3 region is CAITSLAGGTDTQYF. CDR3 DNA sequence: TGTGCCATCACTTCACTAGCGGGGGGAACAGATACGCAGTATTTT.

The chain has TRBV14 and TRBJ2-3; a weak D match, TRBD1 (6 bases). Trimming cost V 3 bases and J 2 bases, with 21 bases left between them. The CDR3 totals 18 residues. Germline loops: CDR1 SGHDN, CDR2 FVKESK. The CDR3 DNA sequence: TGTGCCAGCAGCCACCTATTGGACAGCCCGAAAATCACAGATACGCAGTATTTT. Amino acids: CASSHLLDSPKITDTQYF.